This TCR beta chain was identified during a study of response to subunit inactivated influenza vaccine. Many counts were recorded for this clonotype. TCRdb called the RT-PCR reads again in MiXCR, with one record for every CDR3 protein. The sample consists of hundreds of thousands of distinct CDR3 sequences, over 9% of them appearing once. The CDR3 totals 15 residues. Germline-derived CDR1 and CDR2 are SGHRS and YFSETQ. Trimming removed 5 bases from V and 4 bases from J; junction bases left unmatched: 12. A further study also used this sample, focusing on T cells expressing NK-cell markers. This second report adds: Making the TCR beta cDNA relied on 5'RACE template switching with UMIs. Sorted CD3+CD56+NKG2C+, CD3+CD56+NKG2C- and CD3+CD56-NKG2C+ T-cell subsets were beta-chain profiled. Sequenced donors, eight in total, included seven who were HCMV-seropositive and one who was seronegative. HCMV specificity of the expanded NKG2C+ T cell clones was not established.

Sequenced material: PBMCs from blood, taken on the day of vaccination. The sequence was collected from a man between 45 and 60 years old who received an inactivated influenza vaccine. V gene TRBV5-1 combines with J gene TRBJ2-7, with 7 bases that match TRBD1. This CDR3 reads CASSPAGTVNYEQYF. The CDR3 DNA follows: TGCGCCAGCAGTCCGGCCGGGACAGTAAATTACGAGCAGTACTTC.